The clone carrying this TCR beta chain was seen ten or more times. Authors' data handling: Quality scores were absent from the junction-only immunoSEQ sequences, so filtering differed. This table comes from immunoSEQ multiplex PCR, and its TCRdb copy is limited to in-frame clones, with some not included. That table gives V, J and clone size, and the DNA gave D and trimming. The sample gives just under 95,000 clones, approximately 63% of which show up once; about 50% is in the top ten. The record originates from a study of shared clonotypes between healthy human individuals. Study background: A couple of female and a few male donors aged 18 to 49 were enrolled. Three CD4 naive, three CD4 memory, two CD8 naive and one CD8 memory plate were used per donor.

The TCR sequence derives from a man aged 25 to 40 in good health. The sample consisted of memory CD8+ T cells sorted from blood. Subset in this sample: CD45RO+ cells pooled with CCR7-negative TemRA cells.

The CDR3 loop reads CASSLAGGNWEQYF. CDR3 DNA: TGTGCCAGCAGTCTAGCGGGAGGGAATTGGGAGCAGTACTTC. The chain is built from TRBV27 and TRBJ2-7, with 12 bases identical to TRBD2. Trimming removed 5 bases from V and 7 bases from J; junction bases left unmatched: 6. The CDR3 runs to 14 residues. Germline V gene lookup returns CDR1 MNHEY and CDR2 SMNVEV (reference sequence).